This T cell receptor beta chain was captured by sequencing in a study of human T cells and chemical hapten exposure. Study context: Per-sample variation in TCR yield stemmed mainly from small pooled library volume differences.

This clonotype has at least ten counts. Its antigen is undetermined. CDR3 length: 12 amino acids. The germline V gene encodes CDR1 ENHRY and CDR2 SYGVKD. Trimming pared 8 bases from V and 1 base from J, leaving 9 bases between. Time point noted: patch test 1, 2 weeks after DPC sensitization. Treatment meaning: therapeutic diphenylcyclopropenone sensitization with weekly scalp DPC. TCRdb passed the RACE reads through MiXCR, listing each CDR3 protein once. The data hold 340,000 or so distinct CDR3 sequences, with approximately 6.3% observed a single time. The study's findings and limits: TCRs at a frequency above 1 in 1000 stayed unchanged with DPC sensitization. Controls had significantly fewer large CDR3 similarity clusters than were formed by expanded TCRs.

This chain connects TRBV10-3 to TRBJ2-7; D possibly corresponds to TRBD1 (5 bases). The sample was whole blood, taken in connection with sensitization to the hapten diphenylcyclopropenone (DPC). The receptor was isolated from a woman between 18 and 30 years old with alopecia areata. Some clones in this sample may be carry-over from other donors' samples. The CDR3 spells CAIGKGSYEQYF. DNA of the CDR3: TGTGCCATCGGGAAGGGGTCCTACGAGCAGTACTTC.